This T cell receptor (beta chain) originates from a study of OX40 agonist ivuxolimab in advanced cancers. The wider study: Participants averaged roughly 57 years of age (range roughly 23 to 90) and were approximately 81% male. General study results and limits: Expanded clones were, on average, more numerous in CD8+ T cells than in CD4+.

Clones were read by immunoSEQ multiplex PCR, and TCRdb kept only the in-frame ones, dropping some. The data contain 100,000 to 120,000 clones, 80% to 95% of them singletons. As for this clone: Antigen: not known.

Trimming left V 4 bases short and J 5 bases short, with 14 bases between. CDR1 is SQVTM and CDR2 is ANQGSEA in the germline V gene. The CDR3 runs 13 residues. The V gene is TRBV29-1, the J gene TRBJ1-1; TRBD1 might be the D (5 bases). This TCR derives from an adult with an advanced solid tumor such as melanoma, head and neck, liver or kidney cancer. Material: CD4+ or CD8+ T cells sorted from blood, obtained in a trial of the OX40 agonist ivuxolimab. The CDR3 region is CSVGKGAGTEAFF. CDR3 nucleotide sequence: TGCAGCGTTGGAAAAGGGGCCGGGACTGAAGCTTTCTTT.